This record covers a single TCR beta chain. The sample comes from a study of blood T cell repertoires in COVID-19. Germline loops: CDR1 LGHNA, CDR2 YSLEER. The J segment lost 7 bases and the V segment lost 4 bases, leaving 5 bases of the junction unmatched. CDR3 size: 14 residues. TCRdb's table, derived via immunoSEQ multiplex PCR, lists solely in-frame clones and lacks some. The sample has 330,000 or so clones, roughly nine tenths seen once; the top ten hold less than 20%. The source of this sequence is a woman in her twenties or thirties who had recovered from COVID-19. The sequencing sample was made of PBMCs or T cells enriched from blood (not recorded which). V and J are TRBV4-3 and TRBJ2-2; TRBD2 matches 8 bases. CDR3 DNA: TGCGCCAGCAGCCCGGGACTAGGGGTCGGGGAGCTGTTTTTT. Translated: CASSPGLGVGELFF.